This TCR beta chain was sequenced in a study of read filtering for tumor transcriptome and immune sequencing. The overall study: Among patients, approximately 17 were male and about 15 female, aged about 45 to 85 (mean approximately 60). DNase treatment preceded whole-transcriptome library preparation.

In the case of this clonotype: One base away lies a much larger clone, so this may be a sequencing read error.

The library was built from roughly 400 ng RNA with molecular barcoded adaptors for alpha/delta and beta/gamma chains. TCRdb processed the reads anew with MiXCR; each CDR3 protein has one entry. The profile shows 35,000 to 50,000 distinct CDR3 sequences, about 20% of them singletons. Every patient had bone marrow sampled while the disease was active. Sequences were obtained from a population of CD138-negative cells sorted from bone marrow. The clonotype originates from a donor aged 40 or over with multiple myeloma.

CDR3 amino acids: CAGSYQGPISEQFF. In DNA form, the CDR3 reads TGTGCCGGCAGTTACCAAGGGCCCATCAGTGAGCAGTTCTTC. The chain employs TRBV11-1 and TRBJ2-1, with D unresolved. Germline V gene sequence: CDR1 SGHAT, CDR2 FQDESV (reference sequence). The CDR3 has 14 amino acids.